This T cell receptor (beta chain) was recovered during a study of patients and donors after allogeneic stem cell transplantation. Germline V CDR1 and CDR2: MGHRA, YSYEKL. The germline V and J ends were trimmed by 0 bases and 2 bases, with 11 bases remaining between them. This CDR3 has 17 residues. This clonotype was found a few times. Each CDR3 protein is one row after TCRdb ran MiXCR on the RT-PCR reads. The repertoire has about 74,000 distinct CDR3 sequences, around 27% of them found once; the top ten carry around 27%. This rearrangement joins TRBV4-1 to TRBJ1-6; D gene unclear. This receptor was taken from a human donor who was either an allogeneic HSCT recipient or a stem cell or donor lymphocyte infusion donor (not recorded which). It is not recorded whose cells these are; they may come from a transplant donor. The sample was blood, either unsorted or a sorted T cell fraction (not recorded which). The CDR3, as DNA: TGCGCCAGCAGCCAAGATTTGAGGGTGGCCTATAATTCACCCCTCCACTTT. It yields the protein CASSQDLRVAYNSPLHF.